This is a list of T cell receptor beta chains from one sample in a study of blood T cell repertoires in COVID-19. Repertoires were generated with immunoSEQ multiplex PCR, while TCRdb's copy carries only in-frame clones and drops some. The repertoire holds 350,000 to 400,000 clones, approximately 92% seen once, with around 1% in the top ten. Sequencing was done on a sample of PBMCs or T cells enriched from blood (not recorded which). The receptors shown here come from a man between 18 and 29 years old who had recovered from COVID-19. The CDR3 runs from the conserved cysteine through the conserved F or W. The order of the fields is D gene, V gene, J gene, clone size, CDR3 protein, CDR3 DNA. The D gene is left open where the match is weak. Clone size appears in some rows only: once, few, many, or a class for an expanded clone.

d_call: NA
v_call: TRBV28
j_call: TRBJ2-2
clone_size: NA
cdr3_aa: CASRTGAGELFF
cdr3_nt: TGTGCCAGCAGGACGGGGGCCGGGGAGCTGTTTTTT

d_call: NA
v_call: TRBV4-2
j_call: TRBJ1-2
clone_size: NA
cdr3_aa: CASSQETAGYGYTF
cdr3_nt: TGTGCCAGCAGCCAAGAGACAGCTGGATATGGCTACACCTTC

d_call: NA
v_call: TRBV7-8
j_call: TRBJ2-4
clone_size: NA
cdr3_aa: CASSFTGDIQYF
cdr3_nt: TGTGCCAGCAGCTTCACGGGGGACATTCAGTACTTC

d_call: TRBD1
v_call: TRBV5-1
j_call: TRBJ2-7
clone_size: NA
cdr3_aa: CASSFLGQGNEQYF
cdr3_nt: TGCGCCAGCAGCTTTTTAGGACAGGGGAACGAGCAGTACTTC

d_call: NA
v_call: TRBV18
j_call: TRBJ2-2
clone_size: few
cdr3_aa: CASSPPASGYSGELFF
cdr3_nt: TGTGCCAGCTCACCACCCGCTAGTGGATATTCCGGGGAGCTGTTTTTT

d_call: NA
v_call: TRBV20-1
j_call: TRBJ1-5
clone_size: NA
cdr3_aa: CSASESPEGRSQHF
cdr3_nt: TGCAGTGCTAGTGAATCTCCGGAGGGTCGGAGCCAGCATTTT

d_call: TRBD2
v_call: TRBV4-1
j_call: TRBJ2-3
clone_size: few
cdr3_aa: CASSQEAGGSDTQYF
cdr3_nt: TGCGCCAGCAGCCAAGAAGCGGGGGGCTCAGATACGCAGTATTTT

d_call: NA
v_call: TRBV7-3
j_call: TRBJ2-1
clone_size: NA
cdr3_aa: CASSLTPFSEQFF
cdr3_nt: TGTGCCAGCAGCTTAACCCCCTTCAGTGAGCAGTTCTTC

d_call: TRBD1
v_call: TRBV5-6
j_call: TRBJ1-6
clone_size: NA
cdr3_aa: CASTARTGYNSPLHF
cdr3_nt: TGTGCCAGCACGGCAAGGACAGGCTATAATTCACCCCTCCACTTT

d_call: NA
v_call: TRBV19
j_call: TRBJ1-2
clone_size: NA
cdr3_aa: CASSSFYGYTF
cdr3_nt: TGTGCCAGTAGTTCTTTCTATGGCTACACCTTC

d_call: TRBD2
v_call: TRBV5-1
j_call: TRBJ2-3
clone_size: NA
cdr3_aa: CASSLPSGGTDTQYF
cdr3_nt: TGCGCCAGCAGCTTGCCTAGCGGGGGTACAGATACGCAGTATTTT

d_call: NA
v_call: TRBV12-3/TRBV12-4
j_call: TRBJ1-1
clone_size: NA
cdr3_aa: CASRWTDDTEAFF
cdr3_nt: TGTGCCAGCAGATGGACAGACGACACTGAAGCTTTCTTT

d_call: TRBD2
v_call: TRBV30
j_call: TRBJ2-2
clone_size: NA
cdr3_aa: CAWTWASGSVTGELFF
cdr3_nt: TGTGCCTGGACTTGGGCTAGCGGGAGCGTAACCGGGGAGCTGTTTTTT

d_call: NA
v_call: TRBV19
j_call: TRBJ1-1
clone_size: NA
cdr3_aa: CASSMNRDTEEAFF
cdr3_nt: TGTGCCAGTAGTATGAACCGGGACACTGAAGAAGCTTTCTTT

d_call: NA
v_call: TRBV30
j_call: TRBJ1-2
clone_size: few
cdr3_aa: CAWSAGSDGYTF
cdr3_nt: TGTGCCTGGAGTGCAGGGTCGGATGGCTACACCTTC

d_call: NA
v_call: TRBV19
j_call: TRBJ1-1
clone_size: NA
cdr3_aa: CASSTPVMNTEAFF
cdr3_nt: TGTGCCAGTAGTACACCGGTAATGAACACTGAAGCTTTCTTT

d_call: NA
v_call: TRBV24-1
j_call: TRBJ2-3
clone_size: NA
cdr3_aa: CATGQGQTQYF
cdr3_nt: TGTGCCACCGGGCAGGGGCAAACGCAGTATTTT

d_call: NA
v_call: TRBV29-1
j_call: TRBJ2-7
clone_size: once
cdr3_aa: CSVFQGQYYEQYF
cdr3_nt: TGCAGCGTTTTTCAGGGGCAATATTACGAGCAGTACTTC

d_call: NA
v_call: TRBV12-3/TRBV12-4
j_call: TRBJ2-1
clone_size: once
cdr3_aa: CASSAPRGNEQFF
cdr3_nt: TGTGCCAGCAGTGCTCCCCGAGGGAATGAGCAGTTCTTC

d_call: TRBD1
v_call: TRBV19
j_call: TRBJ1-1
clone_size: NA
cdr3_aa: CASSTRTGITEAFF
cdr3_nt: TGTGCCAGCTCAACCCGGACAGGTATCACTGAAGCTTTCTTT

d_call: NA
v_call: TRBV4-2
j_call: TRBJ1-3
clone_size: NA
cdr3_aa: CASSQDGRGTFGNTIYF
cdr3_nt: TGTGCCAGCAGCCAAGATGGGAGGGGAACTTTTGGAAACACCATATATTTT

d_call: TRBD1
v_call: TRBV5-1
j_call: TRBJ1-2
clone_size: NA
cdr3_aa: CASSLTGELKGGYTF
cdr3_nt: TGCGCCAGCAGCTTGACAGGGGAGTTGAAGGGTGGCTACACCTTC

d_call: NA
v_call: TRBV12-3/TRBV12-4
j_call: TRBJ2-3
clone_size: NA
cdr3_aa: CASKGDGADTQYF
cdr3_nt: TGTGCCAGCAAAGGGGATGGTGCAGATACGCAGTATTTT

d_call: NA
v_call: TRBV9
j_call: TRBJ1-3
clone_size: NA
cdr3_aa: CASTRQGSGNTIYF
cdr3_nt: TGTGCCAGCACCCGCCAGGGTTCCGGAAACACCATATATTTT

d_call: NA
v_call: TRBV18
j_call: TRBJ2-5
clone_size: NA
cdr3_aa: CASSPRGGETQYF
cdr3_nt: TGTGCCAGCTCACCACGTGGGGGGGAGACCCAGTACTTC

d_call: NA
v_call: TRBV13
j_call: TRBJ1-1
clone_size: NA
cdr3_aa: CASSSFLGVWNTEAFF
cdr3_nt: TGTGCCAGCAGCTCCTTCCTCGGGGTTTGGAACACTGAAGCTTTCTTT

d_call: TRBD1
v_call: TRBV2
j_call: TRBJ1-5
clone_size: once
cdr3_aa: CASTWTGMSNGNQPQHF
cdr3_nt: TGTGCCAGCACGTGGACAGGGATGTCTAACGGCAATCAGCCCCAGCATTTT

d_call: TRBD1
v_call: TRBV24-1
j_call: TRBJ2-2
clone_size: once
cdr3_aa: CATSDMTGDVSTGELFF
cdr3_nt: TGTGCCACCAGTGATATGACAGGGGATGTGAGCACCGGGGAGCTGTTTTTT

d_call: NA
v_call: TRBV29-1
j_call: TRBJ2-5
clone_size: NA
cdr3_aa: CSVGGRETQYF
cdr3_nt: TGCAGCGTTGGAGGCCGAGAGACCCAGTACTTC

d_call: TRBD2
v_call: TRBV24-1
j_call: TRBJ2-1
clone_size: NA
cdr3_aa: CATSEWTSGGNEQFF
cdr3_nt: TGTGCCACCAGTGAATGGACTAGCGGGGGGAATGAGCAGTTCTTC

d_call: NA
v_call: TRBV27
j_call: TRBJ2-7
clone_size: NA
cdr3_aa: CANGRSQGPYEQYF
cdr3_nt: TGTGCCAACGGAAGGTCCCAGGGGCCCTACGAGCAGTACTTC

d_call: TRBD2
v_call: TRBV27
j_call: TRBJ2-1
clone_size: once
cdr3_aa: CASRPRSPSGRGGAPHEQFF
cdr3_nt: TGTGCCAGCAGGCCCCGCAGCCCTAGCGGGAGAGGGGGGGCGCCGCATGAGCAGTTCTTC

d_call: NA
v_call: TRBV2
j_call: TRBJ1-1
clone_size: NA
cdr3_aa: CASSLELRNTEAFF
cdr3_nt: TGTGCCAGCAGCCTAGAGCTTAGGAACACTGAAGCTTTCTTT

d_call: NA
v_call: TRBV30
j_call: TRBJ2-1
clone_size: once
cdr3_aa: CAWSEGDLRYNEQFF
cdr3_nt: TGTGCCTGGAGCGAGGGGGACCTTAGATACAATGAGCAGTTCTTC

d_call: NA
v_call: TRBV27
j_call: TRBJ2-3
clone_size: NA
cdr3_aa: CASSMASGGTNTDTQYF
cdr3_nt: TGTGCCAGCAGTATGGCGTCGGGCGGGACCAACACAGATACGCAGTATTTT

d_call: TRBD2
v_call: TRBV19
j_call: TRBJ2-2
clone_size: NA
cdr3_aa: CASSIYRGNLITGGTGELFF
cdr3_nt: TGTGCCAGTAGTATATATAGGGGTAACCTAATTACGGGAGGCACCGGGGAGCTGTTTTTT

d_call: NA
v_call: TRBV19
j_call: TRBJ1-3
clone_size: few
cdr3_aa: CASSAGEAGNTIYF
cdr3_nt: TGTGCCAGTAGTGCGGGTGAGGCTGGAAACACCATATATTTT

d_call: NA
v_call: TRBV18
j_call: TRBJ1-1
clone_size: NA
cdr3_aa: CASSPGTRWGNTEAFF
cdr3_nt: TGTGCCAGCTCACCAGGGACTCGGTGGGGGAACACTGAAGCTTTCTTT

d_call: NA
v_call: TRBV7-2
j_call: TRBJ1-2
clone_size: NA
cdr3_aa: CASSLTQRGGPGYTF
cdr3_nt: TGTGCCAGCAGCCTAACTCAAAGGGGCGGTCCTGGCTACACCTTC

d_call: NA
v_call: TRBV5-1
j_call: TRBJ2-6
clone_size: NA
cdr3_aa: CASSTGPSGANVLTF
cdr3_nt: TGCGCCAGCAGTACAGGGCCCTCTGGGGCCAACGTCCTGACTTTC

d_call: TRBD1
v_call: TRBV2
j_call: TRBJ1-2
clone_size: NA
cdr3_aa: CAVPGQENYGYTF
cdr3_nt: TGTGCCGTTCCGGGACAGGAAAACTATGGCTACACCTTC

d_call: NA
v_call: TRBV27
j_call: TRBJ2-5
clone_size: NA
cdr3_aa: CASSLGGLGETQYF
cdr3_nt: TGTGCCAGCAGTTTAGGGGGCCTTGGAGAGACCCAGTACTTC

d_call: TRBD2
v_call: TRBV13
j_call: TRBJ2-3
clone_size: NA
cdr3_aa: CASSVPGLAGGDTQYF
cdr3_nt: TGTGCCAGCAGCGTCCCCGGACTAGCGGGGGGGGATACGCAGTATTTT

d_call: TRBD2
v_call: TRBV27
j_call: TRBJ2-7
clone_size: NA
cdr3_aa: CASSLSASGYYEQYF
cdr3_nt: TGTGCCAGCAGTTTATCGGCTAGCGGATACTACGAGCAGTACTTC

d_call: NA
v_call: TRBV6-4
j_call: TRBJ1-1
clone_size: NA
cdr3_aa: CASSDKGWNGVEAEAFF
cdr3_nt: TGTGCCAGCAGTGACAAGGGGTGGAATGGAGTGGAAGCTGAAGCTTTCTTT

d_call: NA
v_call: TRBV7-9
j_call: TRBJ1-1
clone_size: NA
cdr3_aa: CASSLEGFPLRDTEAFF
cdr3_nt: TGTGCCAGCAGCTTAGAGGGGTTTCCCCTCCGGGACACTGAAGCTTTCTTT

d_call: NA
v_call: TRBV5-1
j_call: TRBJ2-2
clone_size: NA
cdr3_aa: CASSRLVPGELFF
cdr3_nt: TGCGCCAGCAGCCGACTAGTTCCCGGGGAGCTGTTTTTT

d_call: TRBD1
v_call: TRBV7-9
j_call: TRBJ1-3
clone_size: NA
cdr3_aa: CASSSRGQGGNTIYF
cdr3_nt: TGTGCCAGCAGCTCCCGAGGACAGGGAGGAAACACCATATATTTT

d_call: NA
v_call: TRBV5-6
j_call: TRBJ1-3
clone_size: NA
cdr3_aa: CASSLDRNTIYF
cdr3_nt: TGTGCCAGCAGCTTGGACAGAAACACCATATATTTT

d_call: NA
v_call: TRBV9
j_call: TRBJ2-7
clone_size: NA
cdr3_aa: CASSVEGRGSSEQYF
cdr3_nt: TGTGCCAGCAGCGTAGAGGGGAGGGGGTCAAGCGAGCAGTACTTC

d_call: NA
v_call: TRBV2
j_call: TRBJ1-2
clone_size: NA
cdr3_aa: CASSGGNYGYTF
cdr3_nt: TGTGCCAGCAGCGGGGGGAACTATGGCTACACCTTC

d_call: TRBD2
v_call: TRBV30
j_call: TRBJ2-3
clone_size: NA
cdr3_aa: CAWREGLAADTQYF
cdr3_nt: TGTGCCTGGAGGGAAGGACTAGCGGCAGATACGCAGTATTTT

d_call: TRBD2
v_call: TRBV5-1
j_call: TRBJ2-3
clone_size: NA
cdr3_aa: CASSIMTSGVGDTQYF
cdr3_nt: TGCGCCAGCAGCATAATGACTAGCGGGGTTGGAGATACGCAGTATTTT

d_call: NA
v_call: TRBV2
j_call: TRBJ1-4
clone_size: NA
cdr3_aa: CASNPNGESEKLFF
cdr3_nt: TGTGCCAGCAACCCCAACGGGGAGTCCGAAAAACTGTTTTTT

d_call: NA
v_call: TRBV27
j_call: TRBJ1-2
clone_size: NA
cdr3_aa: CASRLQGQPYGYTF
cdr3_nt: TGTGCCAGCAGGCTACAGGGACAACCTTATGGCTACACCTTC

d_call: TRBD1
v_call: TRBV5-3
j_call: TRBJ2-1
clone_size: NA
cdr3_aa: CARSLWTGRRHNEQFF
cdr3_nt: TGTGCCAGAAGCCTCTGGACAGGGAGGCGACACAATGAGCAGTTCTTC